Below are 13 T cell receptor beta chains sequenced from a single sample in a study of cytomegalovirus exposure and HLA in healthy donors. The PCR contained 60 Vbeta and 13 Jbeta primers. The data were produced by immunoSEQ multiplex PCR, yet TCRdb's version contains in-frame clones alone and is incomplete. Here the sample spans 90,000 to 150,000 clones, about two thirds being singletons. Specimen: PBMCs. These receptors originate from a woman between 40 and 50 years old in good health and CMV-seropositive.

This chain connects TRBV7-9 to TRBJ2-3; TRBD2 agrees at 10 bases. CDR1 is SEHNR, CDR2 FQNEAQ, per germline (reference sequence). J lost 5 bases, V lost 5 bases, and 4 bases had no gene match. The CDR3 runs 14 residues. CDR3 DNA: TGTGCCAGCAGCCCTAGCGGGGGAAGAGATACGCAGTATTTT. Its protein is CASSPSGGRDTQYF.

CDR3 sequence: CASSDPRLAGAGEQYF. The CDR3 nucleotides read TGTGCCAGCAGCGACCCGAGGCTAGCGGGGGCAGGTGAGCAGTACTTC. The rearrangement uses TRBV7-9 and TRBJ2-7, with TRBD2 identical over 10 bases. The CDR3 has 16 residues. Germline CDR1 SEHNR, CDR2 FQNEAQ (reference sequence). After removal of 5 bases from V and 7 bases from J, the junction contained 14 bases not matched to a gene.

This sequence joins TRBV7-2 and TRBJ1-1; the match to TRBD1 covers 9 bases. Germline V gene data show CDR1 as SGHTA and CDR2 as FQGNSA. The CDR3 totals 13 residues. After removal of 5 bases from V and 5 bases from J, the junction contained 3 bases not matched to a gene. The DNA of the CDR3 is TGTGCCAGCAGCCCACAGGGGGCTACTGAAGCTTTCTTT. The encoded protein is CASSPQGATEAFF.

The CDR3 here is CASLEARGGTEAFF. The CDR3 DNA sequence: TGTGCCAGCCTTGAGGCGAGGGGGGGGACTGAAGCTTTCTTT. The rearrangement uses TRBV2 and TRBJ1-1; tentative D call: TRBD1 (6 bases). The germline gives CDR1 SNHLY, CDR2 FYNNEI. The V and J ends lost 8 bases and 5 bases respectively, with 18 bases between them. The CDR3 is 14 amino acids. Filled out from reference TRBV2 and TRBJ1-1, the complete variable domain reads EPEVTQTPSHQVTQMGQEVILRCVPISNHLYFYWYRQILGQKVEFLVSFYNNEISEKSEIFDDQFSVERPDGSNFTLKIRSTKLEDSAMYFCASLEARGGTEAFFGQGTRLTVV.

The chain joins TRBV7-3 to TRBJ1-1; no clear D gene. The germline CDR1 and CDR2 sequences are SGHTA and FQGTGA. The CDR3 has 13 residues. The ends were cut back, 5 bases at V and 0 bases at J, with 7 bases in the middle. In nucleotides, the CDR3 is TGTGCCAGCAGCCTCACATTGAACACTGAAGCTTTCTTT. Translation gives CASSLTLNTEAFF. Full variable domain (missing parts from reference TRBV7-3 and TRBJ1-1): GAGVSQTPSNKVTEKGKYVELRCDPISGHTALYWYRQSLGQGPEFLIYFQGTGAADDSGLPNDRFFAVRPEGSVSTLKIQRTERGDSAVYLCASSLTLNTEAFFGQGTRLTVV.

J is TRBJ2-7 and V is TRBV18; a possible D gene is TRBD1 (5 bases). CDR1 and CDR2 (germline): KGHSH, LQKENI. The CDR3 is made up of 14 amino acids. Trimming took off 1 base at V and 1 base at J, with 8 bases between the two ends. The CDR3 DNA follows: TGTGCCAGCTCACCACGACAGAATTCCTACGAGCAGTACTTC. Encoded protein: CASSPRQNSYEQYF.

The CDR3 sequence is CASSLGGLLLKQFF. CDR3 nucleotide sequence: TGTGCCAGCAGCTTAGGGGGACTCCTGCTTAAGCAGTTCTTC. This chain joins TRBV7-9 and TRBJ2-1, with D possibly TRBD2 on 6 matching bases. V gave up 1 base and J gave up 11 bases, with 15 bases separating them. The germline CDR1 and CDR2 sequences are SEHNR and FQNEAQ (reference sequence). This CDR3 has 14 residues. The full variable domain, its missing parts supplied by reference TRBV7-9 and TRBJ2-1, is DTGVSQNPRHKITKRGQNVTFRCDPISEHNRLYWYRQTLGQGPEFLTYFQNEAQLEKSRLLSDRFSAERPKGSFSTLEIQRTEQGDSAMYLCASSLGGLLLKQFFGPGTRLTVL.

This rearrangement joins TRBV4-3 to TRBJ2-1; 8 bases map to TRBD2. CDR1 and CDR2 (germline): LGHNA, YSLEER. The CDR3 extends over 15 amino acids. The V gene end was trimmed by 4 bases and the J gene end by 6 bases; junction bases not matched to a gene: 8. The CDR3 here is CASSRRTSTRNEQFF. CDR3 nucleotide sequence: TGCGCCAGCAGCCGGCGGACTAGCACTCGCAATGAGCAGTTCTTC.

The chain uses TRBV18 and TRBJ1-4; D might be TRBD1 (6 bases). Germline CDR1 is KGHSH and CDR2 is LQKENI. This CDR3 has 14 amino acids. V gave up 6 bases and J gave up 3 bases, with 11 bases separating them. The chain's CDR3 is CASSLGAANEKLFF. The CDR3 DNA is TGTGCCAGCTCTCTGGGGGCGGCTAATGAAAAACTGTTTTTT.

This clone was seen only once. The chain couples TRBV6-1 to TRBJ1-1; D possibly corresponds to TRBD1 (6 bases). The V and J ends lost 3 bases and 7 bases respectively, with 12 bases between them. Germline assignment: CDR1 MNHNS and CDR2 SASEGT. This CDR3 has 13 amino acids. The CDR3 loop reads CASSEGGALEAFF. CDR3 nucleotide sequence: TGTGCCAGCAGTGAGGGGGGGGCTCTTGAAGCTTTCTTT.

The CDR3 region is CASSYLEGQGGLQYF. CDR3 DNA: TGCGCCAGCAGCTACCTCGAGGGGCAGGGGGGACTGCAGTATTTT. The V gene is TRBV5-1, the J gene TRBJ2-3; perhaps TRBD1 as D (7 bases). Between the trimmed V and J ends, which lost 3 bases and 11 bases, there was a span of 22 bases. The CDR3 has 15 amino acids. CDR1 and CDR2 (germline): SGHRS, YFSETQ.

V and J are TRBV5-1 and TRBJ2-7, with D perhaps matching TRBD1 (6 bases). The CDR3 spans 16 residues. Germline V gives CDR1 SGHRS, CDR2 YFSETQ. Between the trimmed V and J ends, which lost 0 bases and 0 bases, there was a span of 13 bases. CDR3 DNA: TGCGCCAGCAGCTTGGGACTCCGGGACACCTCCTACGAGCAGTACTTC. Its protein is CASSLGLRDTSYEQYF.

The chain is built from TRBV7-2 and TRBJ1-3; D remains ambiguous. This CDR3 is built from 15 residues. Trimming took 5 bases from V and 4 from J, leaving 15 bases between them. Per the germline V gene, CDR1 is SGHTA and CDR2 is FQGNSA. The CDR3 sequence: CASSHTSLVGNTIYF. Written as DNA, the CDR3 is TGTGCCAGCAGCCATACCAGCCTAGTAGGAAACACCATATATTTT.